The 7 T cell receptor beta chains presented below share a single source sample, sequenced in a study of OX40 agonist ivuxolimab in advanced cancers. Sequencing used immunoSEQ multiplex PCR; TCRdb keeps in-frame clones, though not all of them. Among roughly 80,000 clones listed, roughly four fifths were seen once. Sequenced material: CD4+ or CD8+ T cells sorted from blood, taken in a trial of the OX40 agonist ivuxolimab. The receptors derive from an adult with an advanced solid tumor such as melanoma, head and neck, liver or kidney cancer.

The J gene is TRBJ1-1, the V gene TRBV5-1; D gene unclear. CDR3 length: 14 amino acids. The V end lost 4 bases, the J end lost 1 base, and 11 bases lay between the germline ends. CDR1 is SGHRS and CDR2 is YFSETQ in the germline V gene. CDR3 sequence: CASSDGVGNTEAFF. In DNA form, the CDR3 reads TGCGCCAGCAGCGACGGGGTCGGGAACACTGAAGCTTTCTTT. Drawing the rest from reference TRBV5-1 and TRBJ1-1, the complete variable domain is KAGVTQTPRYLIKTRGQQVTLSCSPISGHRSVSWYQQTPGQGLQFLFEYFSETQRNKGNFPGRFSGRQFSNSRSEMNVSTLELGDSALYLCASSDGVGNTEAFFGQGTRLTVV.

This clone was recorded once. The chain couples TRBV5-4 to TRBJ1-4; D is undetermined. The ends were cut back, 2 bases at V and 6 bases at J, with 11 bases in the middle. This CDR3 comprises 14 residues. Germline V lookup: CDR1 SGHNT, CDR2 YYREEE (reference sequence). The CDR3 is CASSFRAGDEKLFF. The CDR3 coding sequence is TGTGCCAGCAGCTTCCGGGCTGGAGATGAAAAACTGTTTTTT.

In DNA form, the CDR3 reads TGTGCCAGCAGTGAAGAGGGGGGAGCTTTCTTT. It codes for CASSEEGGAFF. V is TRBV6-1 and J is TRBJ1-1; weak D call: TRBD1 (6 bases). Trimming took off 1 base at V and 10 bases at J, with 7 bases between the two ends. Germline-derived CDR1 and CDR2 are MNHNS and SASEGT. This CDR3 spans 11 amino acids.

The V call is TRBV19, the J call TRBJ2-2; perhaps TRBD1 as D (6 bases). V was cut by 8 bases and J by 0 bases, with 10 bases left in between. Germline V CDR1 and CDR2: LNHDA, SQIVND (reference sequence). CDR3 length: 14 residues. The CDR3 spells CASSGTSNTGELFF. The CDR3 region has the DNA TGTGCCAGTTCCGGGACATCGAACACCGGGGAGCTGTTTTTT.

The chain uses TRBV5-1 and TRBJ1-1; weak D call: TRBD1 (5 bases). CDR1 is SGHRS and CDR2 is YFSETQ in the germline V gene. The CDR3 length is 13 residues. The V and J ends lost 2 bases and 5 bases respectively, with 10 bases between them. The chain's CDR3 is CASSFGDGTEAFF. In DNA, the CDR3 is TGCGCCAGCAGCTTTGGGGACGGGACTGAAGCTTTCTTT.

The rearrangement joins TRBV2 to TRBJ1-2, with D hard to call. Germline V gives CDR1 SNHLY, CDR2 FYNNEI. V lost 2 bases to trimming and J lost 4 bases, with 17 bases between them. CDR3 length: 16 residues. The CDR3 protein is CASSEFFGLSSYGYTF. The DNA for the CDR3 is TGTGCCAGCAGTGAATTTTTCGGGCTGAGTAGCTATGGCTACACCTTC.

The chain links TRBV7-3 to TRBJ1-1; D is unresolved. This CDR3 is 13 amino acids long. Germline-derived CDR1 and CDR2 are SGHTA and FQGTGA. Trimming stripped 5 bases from V and 4 bases from J, with 11 bases between. The CDR3 DNA is TGTGCCAGCAGCCCCCGGGAAGGCACTGAAGCTTTCTTT. This gives the protein CASSPREGTEAFF.